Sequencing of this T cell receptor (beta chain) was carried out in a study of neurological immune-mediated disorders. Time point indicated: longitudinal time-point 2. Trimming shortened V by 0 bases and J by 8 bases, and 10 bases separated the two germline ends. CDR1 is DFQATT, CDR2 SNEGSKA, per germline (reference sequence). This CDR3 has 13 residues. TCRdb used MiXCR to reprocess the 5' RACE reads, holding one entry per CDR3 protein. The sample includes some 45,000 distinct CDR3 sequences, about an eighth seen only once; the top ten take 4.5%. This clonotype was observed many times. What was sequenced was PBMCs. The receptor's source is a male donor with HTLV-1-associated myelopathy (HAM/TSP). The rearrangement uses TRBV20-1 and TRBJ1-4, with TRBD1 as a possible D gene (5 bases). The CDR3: CSARDRGLEKLFF. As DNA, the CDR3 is TGCAGTGCTAGAGATCGGGGGTTGGAAAAACTGTTTTTT.